The entry that follows covers one T cell receptor beta chain sequence. Its cognate antigen is unknown. Germline V gene data show CDR1 as DFQATT and CDR2 as SNEGSKA (reference sequence). With V trimmed by 4 bases and J by 4 bases, 13 bases remained unmatched. The CDR3 is 15 amino acids. cDNA libraries of TCR beta carried unique molecular identifiers. TCRdb passed the PCR reads through MiXCR, listing each CDR3 protein once. The repertoire holds approximately 180,000 distinct CDR3 sequences, with roughly 31% as singletons. This sample is part of a study of post-analysis software for immune sequencing data. Whole-study findings and limits: Same-batch preparations were strongly co-clustered by F measure. When compared against controls, multiple sclerosis patients showed significantly lower normalized Chao1 diversity. Patients carried roughly 5 TRBV segments more frequently than controls did, and TRBV5-6, TRBV5-1 and TRBV20-1 were among them.

The chain links TRBV20-1 to TRBJ2-7; 7 nucleotides match TRBD2. This receptor was taken from a girl between 10 and 17 years old with multiple sclerosis. Sequenced: blood. CDR3 DNA sequence: TGCAGTGCTATTAGGAGGGGCGGGGGATTATACGAGCAGTACTTC. Translated: CSAIRRGGGLYEQYF.